A selection of T cell receptor beta chains follows, all from one sample in a study of shared clonotypes between healthy human individuals. TCRdb keeps only in-frame clones here, not all; method: immunoSEQ multiplex PCR. The sample has about 600,000 clones, about 96% seen once. Material: naive CD4+ T cells sorted from blood. These receptors originate from a woman aged 25 to 45 in good health. CDR3s include the opening cysteine and the closing phenylalanine or tryptophan. The order of the fields is D gene, V gene, J gene, clone size, CDR3 DNA, CDR3 protein. The D gene is left open where the match is weak. Clone size appears in some rows only: once, few, many, or a class for an expanded clone.

.	TRBV2	TRBJ2-5	.	TGTGCCAGCCAGGAAGGGATCCGCCTCCAAGAGACCCAGTACTTC	CASQEGIRLQETQYF
.	TRBV10-2	TRBJ2-2	.	TGCGCCAGCAGCCCAGGGGCAACCGGGGAGCTGTTTTTT	CASSPGATGELFF
.	TRBV7-3	TRBJ2-2	.	TGTGCCAGCAGCTTAAACGGGGAGCTGTTTTTT	CASSLNGELFF
.	TRBV11-2	TRBJ2-5	.	TGTGCCAGCAGCCCTTTTGGGGAGGAGACCCAGTACTTC	CASSPFGEETQYF
TRBD1	TRBV10-3	TRBJ1-4	.	TGTGCCATCAGCGCTACTGGACAGGGAAGTGAAAAACTGTTTTTT	CAISATGQGSEKLFF
.	TRBV2	TRBJ2-1	.	TGTGCCAGCATAACGGGAGAGCCAGGAACTGAGCAGTTCTTC	CASITGEPGTEQFF
.	TRBV5-1	TRBJ2-7	.	TGCGCCAGCAGCCTCTCCACGGACAGCTACGAGCAGTACTTC	CASSLSTDSYEQYF
TRBD2	TRBV5-4	TRBJ2-3	.	TGTGCCAGCAGCTCCGGGACTAGCGTACCCAGAGGCTACACAGATACGCAGTATTTT	CASSSGTSVPRGYTDTQYF
TRBD2	TRBV7-8	TRBJ2-7	.	TGTGCCAGCAGTTTAATGCTAGCGGGAGGAGGCGAGCAGTACTTC	CASSLMLAGGGEQYF
TRBD1	TRBV2	TRBJ2-6	.	TGTGCCAGCAAACCTCCGGGACAGAGTTTCTCTGGGGCCAACGTCCTGACTTTC	CASKPPGQSFSGANVLTF
TRBD2	TRBV6-5	TRBJ2-7	.	TGTGCCAGCAGCTCCGGGACTAACTACGAGCAGTACTTC	CASSSGTNYEQYF
.	TRBV4-1	TRBJ2-5	.	TGCGCCAGCCGTGAATGGGGGTCTGGCCAAGAGACCCAGTACTTC	CASREWGSGQETQYF
TRBD1	TRBV19	TRBJ2-1	.	TGTGCCAGTAGTAGGACAGGGTCTTACAATGAGCAGTTCTTC	CASSRTGSYNEQFF
.	TRBV4-1	TRBJ2-4	.	TGCGCCAGCAGCCAACCCAGAGGGGCCAAAAACATTCAGTACTTC	CASSQPRGAKNIQYF
TRBD2	TRBV6-4	TRBJ2-1	once	TGTGCCAGCAGTCTGACTAGCGGGGACTACAATGAGCAGTTCTTC	CASSLTSGDYNEQFF
.	TRBV20-1	TRBJ2-5	.	TGCAGTGCTAGAGATGGGGAGACCCAGTACTTC	CSARDGETQYF
.	TRBV27	TRBJ2-1	.	TGTGCCAGCATCCCGCAACCCCTGACAGGAATCAATGAGCAGTTCTTC	CASIPQPLTGINEQFF
.	TRBV18	TRBJ1-4	once	TGTGCCAGCTCACCATTGGCAGGATTTAATGAAAAACTGTTTTTT	CASSPLAGFNEKLFF
TRBD1	TRBV28	TRBJ2-2	.	TGTGCCAGCAGTCCGTCAACAGGGGCCGGGGAGCTGTTTTTT	CASSPSTGAGELFF
.	TRBV27	TRBJ2-7	.	TGTGCCAGCAGTCCCCTCCCCCATTACGAGCAGTACTTC	CASSPLPHYEQYF
.	TRBV27	TRBJ1-1	.	TGTGCCAGCAGTTTAGTTCAGGGGAGGGGAGAAGCTTTCTTT	CASSLVQGRGEAFF
.	TRBV18	TRBJ1-1	.	TGTGCCAGCTCACCGTCACAGACCACTGAAGCTTTCTTT	CASSPSQTTEAFF
.	TRBV6-5	TRBJ2-5	.	TGTGCCAGCAGACGACAGAGCCCCCAAGAGACCCAGTACTTC	CASRRQSPQETQYF
TRBD1	TRBV9	TRBJ1-4	.	TGTGCCAGCAGCCCAGCAGAGGGGGCTTATGAAAAACTGTTTTTT	CASSPAEGAYEKLFF
TRBD1	TRBV28	TRBJ1-5	.	TGTGCCAGCAGCAGCCCCGGGACAGGGCTACAGCCCCAGCATTTT	CASSSPGTGLQPQHF
.	TRBV18	TRBJ1-1	once	TGTGCCAGCTCACCGTCGTCGGGAAACACTGAAGCTTTCTTT	CASSPSSGNTEAFF
TRBD1	TRBV28	TRBJ1-4	.	TGTGCCAGCAGTTCCCAGGGGGCGACTAATGAAAAACTGTTTTTT	CASSSQGATNEKLFF
.	TRBV28	TRBJ2-7	.	TGTGCCAGCAGAAAACAGGGAATCGACGAGCAGTACTTC	CASRKQGIDEQYF
.	TRBV30	TRBJ1-3	.	TGTGCCTGGAGTGTAATTGGTGGAAACACCATATATTTT	CAWSVIGGNTIYF
TRBD1	TRBV19	TRBJ1-5	.	TGTGCCAGTAGTATCCGGGGACAGGGGGCGGTGAGCAATCAGCCCCAGCATTTT	CASSIRGQGAVSNQPQHF
.	TRBV19	TRBJ2-3	.	TGTGCCAGTAGTATGGTGGATACGCAGTATTTT	CASSMVDTQYF
TRBD2	TRBV10-2	TRBJ2-1	.	TGCGCCAGCAGCATTACTAGCGGAGCCTCCTACAATGAGCAGTTCTTC	CASSITSGASYNEQFF
TRBD2	TRBV4-1	TRBJ2-7	.	TGCGCCAGCAGCCAAGCCCCCCTAGCGGGCTGGGAGCAGTACTTC	CASSQAPLAGWEQYF
TRBD1	TRBV29-1	TRBJ1-3	.	TGCAGCGTCTCCGGACAGGGGGCCTTCTCTGGAAACACCATATATTTT	CSVSGQGAFSGNTIYF
TRBD1	TRBV6-6	TRBJ1-5	.	TGTGCCAGCAGTTACCGACAGGGGATCAATCAGCCCCAGCATTTT	CASSYRQGINQPQHF
.	TRBV7-8	TRBJ2-3	once	TGTGCCAGCACCATAGGCGGGTTCCGGGGGGCGGTTGGAGGAGATACGCAGTATTTT	CASTIGGFRGAVGGDTQYF
.	TRBV28	TRBJ2-7	.	TGTGCCAGCAGCGCGGGCGACTCTACCTACGAGCAGTACTTC	CASSAGDSTYEQYF
.	TRBV28	TRBJ2-6	.	TGTGCCAGCAGTAACCGGGACCTTTCATCCTCTGGGGCCAACGTCCTGACTTTC	CASSNRDLSSSGANVLTF
.	TRBV28	TRBJ2-7	.	TGTGCCAGCAGTTTCTCAGGGAAAGGGGTCCGCGAGCAGTACTTC	CASSFSGKGVREQYF
.	TRBV19	TRBJ2-2	.	TGTGCCAGTAGTTTACAGGGTCGGGACACCGGGGAGCTGTTTTTT	CASSLQGRDTGELFF
TRBD2	TRBV15	TRBJ2-3	.	TGTGCCACCAGCAGAGATCGGGGGAGCGGGGGTAGCACAGATACGCAGTATTTT	CATSRDRGSGGSTDTQYF
TRBD2	TRBV7-8	TRBJ2-3	.	TGTGCCAGCAGCGGACTAGCGACCCTAAGCACAGATACGCAGTATTTT	CASSGLATLSTDTQYF
TRBD2	TRBV27	TRBJ2-3	.	TGTGCCACCCTCCCGGCGGGAGGAGAAGATACGCAGTATTTT	CATLPAGGEDTQYF
TRBD1	TRBV5-4	TRBJ2-7	.	TGTGCCAGCAGCGCGAGGCCCACCGGACAGGGAGCGTCTCACGAGCAGTACTTC	CASSARPTGQGASHEQYF
.	TRBV2	TRBJ2-1	.	TGTGCCAGCAGCGTCGAGATAGCTCGAGGGGATGAGCAGTTCTTC	CASSVEIARGDEQFF
TRBD1	TRBV28	TRBJ1-1	.	TGTGCCAGCACCCCCGGGACAGGGTTTGGGTACACTGAAGCTTTCTTT	CASTPGTGFGYTEAFF
.	TRBV6-5	TRBJ2-2	once	TGTGCCAGCAGTTCGGACTCCATGGGCGGGGAGCTGTTTTTT	CASSSDSMGGELFF